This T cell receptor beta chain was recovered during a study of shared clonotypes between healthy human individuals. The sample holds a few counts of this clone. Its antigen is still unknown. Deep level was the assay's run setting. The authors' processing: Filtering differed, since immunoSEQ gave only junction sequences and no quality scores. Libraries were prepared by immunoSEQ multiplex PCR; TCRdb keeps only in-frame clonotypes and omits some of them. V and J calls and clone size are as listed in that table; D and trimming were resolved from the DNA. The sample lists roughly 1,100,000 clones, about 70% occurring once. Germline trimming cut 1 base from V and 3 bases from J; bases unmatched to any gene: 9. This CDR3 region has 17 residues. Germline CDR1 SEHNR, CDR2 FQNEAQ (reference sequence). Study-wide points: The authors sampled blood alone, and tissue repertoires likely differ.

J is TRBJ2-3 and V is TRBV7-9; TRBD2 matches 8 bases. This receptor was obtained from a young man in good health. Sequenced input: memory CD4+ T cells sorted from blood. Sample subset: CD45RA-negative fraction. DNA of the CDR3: TGTGCCAGCAGCTTAGACACCGGGAGGGATCGGACAGATACGCAGTATTTT. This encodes CASSLDTGRDRTDTQYF. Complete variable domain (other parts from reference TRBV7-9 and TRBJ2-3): DTGVSQNPRHKITKRGQNVTFRCDPISEHNRLYWYRQTLGQGPEFLTYFQNEAQLEKSRLLSDRFSAERPKGSFSTLEIQRTEQGDSAMYLCASSLDTGRDRTDTQYFGPGTRLTVL.